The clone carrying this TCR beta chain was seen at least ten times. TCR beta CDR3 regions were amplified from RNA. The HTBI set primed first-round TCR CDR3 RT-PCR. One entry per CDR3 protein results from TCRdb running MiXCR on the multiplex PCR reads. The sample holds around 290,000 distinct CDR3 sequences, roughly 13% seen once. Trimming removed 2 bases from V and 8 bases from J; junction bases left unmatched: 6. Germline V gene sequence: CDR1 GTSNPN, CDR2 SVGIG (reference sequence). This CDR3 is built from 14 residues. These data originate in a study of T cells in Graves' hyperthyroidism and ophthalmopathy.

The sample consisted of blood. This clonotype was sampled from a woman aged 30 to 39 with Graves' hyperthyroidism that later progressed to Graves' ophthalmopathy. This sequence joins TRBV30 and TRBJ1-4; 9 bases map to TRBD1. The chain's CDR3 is CAWSPGTGREKLFF. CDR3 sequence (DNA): TGTGCCTGGAGTCCCGGGACAGGGCGGGAAAAACTGTTTTTT.